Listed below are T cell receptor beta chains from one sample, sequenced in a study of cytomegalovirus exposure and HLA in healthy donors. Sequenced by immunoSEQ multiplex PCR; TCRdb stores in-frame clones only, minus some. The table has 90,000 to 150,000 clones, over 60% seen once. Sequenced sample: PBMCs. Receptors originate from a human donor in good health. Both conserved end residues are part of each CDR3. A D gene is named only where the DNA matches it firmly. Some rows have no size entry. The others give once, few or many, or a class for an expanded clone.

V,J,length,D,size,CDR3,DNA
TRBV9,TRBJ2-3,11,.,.,CASGGTDTQYF,TGTGCCTCAGGGGGCACAGATACGCAGTATTTT
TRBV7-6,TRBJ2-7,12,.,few,CASSLVSGEQYF,TGTGCCAGCAGCTTGGTCTCCGGCGAGCAGTACTTC
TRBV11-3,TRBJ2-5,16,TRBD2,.,CASSSHPFGGRASQYF,TGTGCCAGCAGCTCCCACCCTTTTGGCGGGAGGGCTTCCCAGTACTTC
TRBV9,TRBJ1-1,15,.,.,CASSEEVMANTEAFF,TGTGCCAGCAGCGAAGAAGTGATGGCGAACACTGAAGCTTTCTTT
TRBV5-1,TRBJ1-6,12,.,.,CASSLAGAPLHF,TGCGCCAGCAGCTTGGCAGGGGCACCCCTCCACTTT
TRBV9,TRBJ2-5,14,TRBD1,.,CASSAQGIGETQYF,TGTGCCAGCAGCGCACAGGGGATTGGGGAGACCCAGTACTTC
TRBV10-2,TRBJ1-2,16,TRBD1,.,CASSELQGTGEVGYTF,TGCGCCAGCAGTGAACTCCAAGGGACAGGGGAAGTTGGCTACACCTTC
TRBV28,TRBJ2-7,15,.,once,CASSFPGLPSAEQYF,TGTGCCAGCAGTTTTCCCGGACTCCCCTCGGCCGAGCAGTACTTC
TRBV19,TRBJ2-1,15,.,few,CASSIVRAGADEQFF,TGTGCCAGTAGTATAGTTCGCGCGGGTGCCGATGAGCAGTTCTTC
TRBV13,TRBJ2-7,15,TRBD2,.,CASSPRGLVLHEQYF,TGTGCCAGCAGCCCCCGGGGACTAGTCTTGCACGAGCAGTACTTC
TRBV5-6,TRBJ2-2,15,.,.,CASSLRQTNTGELFF,TGTGCCAGCAGCTTGCGACAGACCAACACCGGGGAGCTGTTTTTT
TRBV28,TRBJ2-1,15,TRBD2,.,CASSLILAGGVEQFF,TGTGCCAGCAGTTTAATACTAGCGGGAGGGGTTGAGCAGTTCTTC
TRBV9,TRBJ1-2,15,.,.,CASSVATQVNYGYTF,TGTGCCAGCAGCGTAGCTACACAGGTTAACTATGGCTACACCTTC
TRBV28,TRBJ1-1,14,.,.,CASSLSELWQGAFF,TGTGCCAGCAGTTTATCCGAGCTGTGGCAGGGTGCTTTCTTT
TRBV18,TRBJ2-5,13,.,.,CASSPLQRETQYF,TGTGCCAGCTCACCACTTCAGCGGGAGACCCAGTACTTC
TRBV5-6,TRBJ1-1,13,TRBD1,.,CASSLGTGRVAFF,TGTGCCAGCAGCTTGGGGACAGGGAGAGTGGCTTTCTTT
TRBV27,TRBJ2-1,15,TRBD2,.,CASRSGRGSYNEQFF,TGTGCCAGCCGGAGCGGGAGAGGATCCTACAATGAGCAGTTCTTC
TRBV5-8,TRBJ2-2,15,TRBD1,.,CASSLDRGRAGELFF,TGTGCCAGCAGCTTAGACAGGGGGCGCGCCGGGGAGCTGTTTTTT
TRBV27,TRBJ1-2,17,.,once,CASSLVGGAPGGHGYTF,TGTGCCAGCAGTTTAGTAGGGGGGGCCCCGGGGGGTCATGGCTACACCTTC
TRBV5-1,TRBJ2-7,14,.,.,CASSLSPGAVEQYF,TGCGCCAGCAGCTTGTCTCCGGGAGCGGTCGAGCAGTACTTC
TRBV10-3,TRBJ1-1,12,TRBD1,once,CAISETGGEAFF,TGTGCCATCAGTGAGACAGGGGGAGAAGCTTTCTTT
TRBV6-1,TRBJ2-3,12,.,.,CASSPDRNTQYF,TGTGCCAGCAGTCCCGACAGGAATACGCAGTATTTT
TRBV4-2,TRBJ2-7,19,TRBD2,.,CASSPRQIAGTSNPYEQYF,TGTGCCAGCAGCCCCCGGCAAATAGCGGGCACCTCCAACCCCTACGAGCAGTACTTC
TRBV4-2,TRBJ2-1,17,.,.,CASSQSEGAGRSNEQFF,TGTGCCAGCAGCCAAAGTGAGGGAGCGGGTCGGTCCAATGAGCAGTTCTTC
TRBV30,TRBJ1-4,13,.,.,CAWRSGANEKLFF,TGTGCCTGGAGGTCGGGGGCTAATGAAAAACTGTTTTTT
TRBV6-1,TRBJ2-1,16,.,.,CASSGRDRNSYNEQFF,TGTGCCAGCAGTGGGAGGGACAGAAACTCCTACAATGAGCAGTTCTTC
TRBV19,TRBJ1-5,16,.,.,CASNSPVRMSNQPQHF,TGTGCCAGTAATTCTCCGGTACGTATGAGCAATCAGCCCCAGCATTTT
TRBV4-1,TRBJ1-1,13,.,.,CASSQDGRVRAFF,TGCGCCAGCAGCCAAGATGGCAGGGTACGCGCTTTCTTT
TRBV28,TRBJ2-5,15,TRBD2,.,CASSSGAGGLETQYF,TGTGCCAGCTCGAGTGGGGCGGGAGGACTGGAGACCCAGTACTTC
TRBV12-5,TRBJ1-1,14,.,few,CASGIWTEPAEAFF,TGTGCTAGTGGTATATGGACAGAGCCGGCGGAAGCTTTCTTT
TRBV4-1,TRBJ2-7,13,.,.,CASSLTSSDEQYF,TGCGCCAGCAGCCTGACTAGTTCAGACGAGCAGTACTTC
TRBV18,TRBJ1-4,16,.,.,CASSSTGNEANEKLFF,TGTGCCAGCTCAAGTACAGGGAATGAAGCTAATGAAAAACTGTTTTTT
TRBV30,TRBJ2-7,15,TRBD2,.,CAWRDGLARSYEQYF,TGTGCCTGGAGGGATGGACTAGCGCGATCCTACGAGCAGTACTTC
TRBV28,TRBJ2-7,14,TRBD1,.,CASRLGTAPKEQYF,TGTGCCAGCAGGCTAGGGACAGCCCCTAAGGAGCAGTACTTC
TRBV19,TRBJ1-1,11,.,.,CASTVNTEAFF,TGTGCCAGCACAGTGAACACTGAAGCTTTCTTT
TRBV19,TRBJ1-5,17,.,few,CASSRDTMGYSNQPQHF,TGTGCCAGTAGCAGGGACACTATGGGGTATAGCAATCAGCCCCAGCATTTT
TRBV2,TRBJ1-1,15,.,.,CASSARHAANVGAFF,TGTGCCAGCAGTGCCCGACACGCAGCAAACGTTGGAGCTTTCTTT
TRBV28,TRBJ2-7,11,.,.,CASSRFYEQYF,TGTGCCAGCAGCCGTTTCTACGAGCAGTACTTC
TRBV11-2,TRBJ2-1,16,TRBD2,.,CASSFRLAGVYNEQFF,TGTGCCAGCAGCTTTAGACTAGCGGGAGTATACAATGAGCAGTTCTTC
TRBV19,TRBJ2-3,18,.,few,CASSIRPLGVSHPDTQYF,TGTGCCAGTAGTATAAGGCCCCTCGGAGTCTCCCATCCAGATACGCAGTATTTT
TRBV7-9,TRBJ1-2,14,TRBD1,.,CASSFVGGYYGYTF,TGTGCCAGCAGCTTCGTAGGGGGCTACTATGGCTACACCTTC
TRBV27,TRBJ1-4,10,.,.,CASNAEKLFF,TGTGCCAGCAACGCGGAAAAACTGTTTTTT
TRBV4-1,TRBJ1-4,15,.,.,CASSQEGGTNEKLFF,TGCGCCAGCAGCCAAGAAGGGGGTACTAATGAAAAACTGTTTTTT
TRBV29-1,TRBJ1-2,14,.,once,CSVEDRGTNYGYTF,TGCAGCGTTGAAGACAGGGGTACAAACTATGGCTACACCTTC
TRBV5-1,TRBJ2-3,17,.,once,CASSLVWGPDSTDTQYF,TGCGCCAGCAGCTTGGTCTGGGGGCCCGATAGCACAGATACGCAGTATTTT
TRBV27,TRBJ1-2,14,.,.,CASSRSGGNYGYTF,TGTGCCAGCAGCAGGTCGGGGGGCAACTATGGCTACACCTTC
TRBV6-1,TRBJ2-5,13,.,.,CASSVQGTETQYF,TGTGCCAGCAGCGTACAGGGTACGGAGACCCAGTACTTC
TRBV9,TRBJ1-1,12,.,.,CASSVVTAEAFF,TGTGCCAGCAGCGTAGTAACAGCTGAAGCTTTCTTT
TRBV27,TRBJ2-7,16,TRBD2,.,CASRQASQGTRGVQYF,TGTGCCAGCCGTCAAGCGTCCCAGGGGACTAGGGGCGTGCAGTACTTC
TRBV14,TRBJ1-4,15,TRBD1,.,CASSQEGQGGAKLFF,TGTGCCAGCAGCCAAGAGGGGCAAGGGGGCGCGAAACTGTTTTTT
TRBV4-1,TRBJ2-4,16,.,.,CASSQATGKAKNIQYF,TGCGCCAGCAGCCAAGCGACAGGTAAAGCCAAAAACATTCAGTACTTC
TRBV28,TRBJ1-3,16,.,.,CASSLGGLGSGNTIYF,TGTGCCAGCAGTTTGGGGGGGCTTGGCTCTGGAAACACCATATATTTT